The present T cell receptor beta chain was sequenced within a study of T cell responses to AZD1222 COVID-19 vaccine. From germline, CDR1 is SGHNT and CDR2 YYREEE (reference sequence). With 1 base removed from V and 0 bases from J, the gap between germline ends came to 9 bases. The CDR3 is 15 amino acids. Using immunoSEQ multiplex PCR, the repertoire was profiled, and TCRdb retains in-frame clones only, with some absent. The profile shows tens of thousands of clones, under 95% of them singletons. Sequencing used peripheral blood, obtained on day 0 of MenACWY control vaccination. This receptor was taken from an adult in good health. The chain links TRBV5-4 to TRBJ2-3; D gene uncertain. CDR3 amino acids: CASSLMAASTDTQYF. The CDR3 DNA sequence: TGTGCCAGCAGCTTGATGGCGGCTAGCACAGATACGCAGTATTTT.